The next 10 T cell receptor beta chains were all read from a single sample in a study of blood T cell repertoires in COVID-19. Only in-frame clones appear in the TCRdb table, and some are missing; sequencing was by immunoSEQ multiplex PCR. Counted here are 150,000 to 200,000 clones, approximately 79% occurring once; the ten biggest clones make up more than 7%. The material sequenced was peripheral blood. These receptors all stem from a woman in her fifties or sixties with COVID-19, enrolled during active disease.

This chain links TRBV28 with TRBJ2-4; 8 bases are a match to TRBD1. J was trimmed by 9 bases and V by 5 bases; bases with no gene match: 12. This CDR3 is built from 15 residues. Germline-derived CDR1 and CDR2 are MDHEN and SYDVKM. The CDR3 here is CASSANRGRRGIQYF. The CDR3 DNA is TGTGCCAGCAGTGCAAACAGGGGGAGGCGTGGCATTCAGTACTTC.

The chain joins TRBV28 to TRBJ2-1; 9 bases fit TRBD2. V lost 4 bases to trimming and J lost 1 base; unmatched junction nucleotides: 2. CDR1 and CDR2 (germline): MDHEN, SYDVKM. The CDR3 runs to 15 residues. CDR3 residues: CASSSLAGSYNEQFF. DNA of the CDR3: TGTGCCAGCAGTTCACTAGCGGGTTCCTACAATGAGCAGTTCTTC.

This chain connects TRBV5-5 to TRBJ2-5; 9 positions agree with TRBD1. V lost 2 bases, J lost 5 bases, and 4 bases stayed unmatched. The CDR3 contains 14 residues. The V gene's germline CDR1 is SGHKS and CDR2 YYEKEE (reference sequence). DNA for the CDR3: TGTGCCAGCAGCTTACAGGGGGCAGGGGAGACCCAGTACTTC. It codes for CASSLQGAGETQYF.

The chain recombines TRBV5-8 with TRBJ2-2; 8 bases align to TRBD2. The CDR3 has 15 amino acids. Per the germline V gene, CDR1 is SGHTS and CDR2 is YDEGEE. Losses at the gene ends were 1 base for V and 7 bases for J; bases not matched to a gene: 6. The CDR3 coding sequence is TGTGCCAGCAGCTTGTCCCGGGGGGGCATCGGGGAGCTGTTTTTT. Translated: CASSLSRGGIGELFF.

This sequence joins TRBV6-6 and TRBJ2-1; TRBD2 aligns across 7 bases. The CDR3 extends over 16 amino acids. The junction had 15 bases not matched to a gene; V was cut back by 4 bases and J by 9 bases. Germline V gene sequence: CDR1 MNHNY, CDR2 SVGAGI (reference sequence). CDR3 bases: TGTGCCAGCAGTTCTAACCGGGACGGGGGGTACGGTGAGCAGTTCTTC. It translates to CASSSNRDGGYGEQFF.

This chain joins TRBV7-2 and TRBJ1-5, with 8 bases lining up with TRBD1. V trimming: 1 base; J trimming: 5 bases; junction bases outside the gene matches: 4. CDR1 and CDR2 from the germline V gene are SGHTA and FQGNSA. This CDR3 has 15 residues. CDR3 sequence: CASSLDAGGHQPQHF. The CDR3 DNA sequence: TGTGCCAGCAGCTTAGACGCAGGGGGCCATCAGCCCCAGCATTTT.

The chain combines TRBV9 with TRBJ2-2; TRBD1 is a possible D gene (5 bases). There are 16 residues in the CDR3. V was pared by 0 bases and J by 6 bases, with 15 bases between. Germline V gene data show CDR1 as SGDLS and CDR2 as YYNGEE. CDR3 nucleotide sequence: TGTGCCAGCAGCGTAGGCTCCTCGAAGGGGTCCGGGGAGCTGTTTTTT. It codes for CASSVGSSKGSGELFF.

The gene calls are TRBV20-1 and TRBJ1-5; D uncertain. The CDR3 is made up of 14 amino acids. V dropped 3 bases and J dropped 4 bases, with 13 bases sitting between them. CDR1 is DFQATT and CDR2 is SNEGSKA in the germline V gene (reference sequence). The CDR3 loop reads CSASQPRGNQPQHF. The DNA of the CDR3 is TGCAGTGCTAGTCAACCTCGGGGAAATCAGCCCCAGCATTTT.

The gene calls are TRBV28 and TRBJ1-2; 8 bases match TRBD1. The ends lost 7 bases at V and 12 bases at J; junction bases unmatched: 16. The CDR3 consists of 14 residues. Germline assignment: CDR1 MDHEN and CDR2 SYDVKM. The CDR3: CASTPPGQVFHDTF. The CDR3 DNA reads as TGTGCCAGCACCCCCCCGGGACAGGTCTTTCATGACACCTTC.

The chain joins TRBV7-3 to TRBJ2-1; possibly TRBD2 for D (5 bases). Per germline, CDR1 SGHTA and CDR2 FQGTGA. CDR3 length: 15 amino acids. V gave up 5 bases and J gave up 0 bases, with 11 bases separating them. The CDR3 spells CASSVMGSSYNEQFF. The CDR3 bases are TGTGCCAGCAGCGTAATGGGGAGCTCCTACAATGAGCAGTTCTTC.